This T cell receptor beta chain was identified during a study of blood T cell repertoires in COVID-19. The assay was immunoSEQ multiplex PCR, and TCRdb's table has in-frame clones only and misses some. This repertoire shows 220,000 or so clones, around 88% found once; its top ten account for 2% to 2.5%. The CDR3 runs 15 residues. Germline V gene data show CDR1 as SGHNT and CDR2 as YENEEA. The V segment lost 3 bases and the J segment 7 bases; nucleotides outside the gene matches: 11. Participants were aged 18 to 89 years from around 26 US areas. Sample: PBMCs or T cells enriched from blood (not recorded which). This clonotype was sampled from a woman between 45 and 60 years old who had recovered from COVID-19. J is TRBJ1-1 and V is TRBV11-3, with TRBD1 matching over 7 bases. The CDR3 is CASSFVLGTEHEAFF. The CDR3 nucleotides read TGTGCCAGCAGCTTTGTACTCGGGACAGAACATGAAGCTTTCTTT.